The subject of this entry is one T cell receptor (beta chain). This sample stems from a study of circulating CD8 cells and anti-PD-1 response in melanoma. From live CD3+CD8+TCRalphabeta+ cells, four PD-1 and/or TIGIT subsets were sorted. Using around 16 ng of total RNA, TCR libraries were made with the QIAseq Immune Repertoire TCR panel. From the reads, TCRdb called clonotypes with MiXCR, one entry per CDR3 protein. The sample lists 250 to 300 distinct CDR3 sequences, 10% to 12% occurring once. The CDR3 is 15 residues long. CDR1 and CDR2 (germline): LNHDA, SQIVND (reference sequence). The V gene lost 6 bases and the J gene lost 5 bases, with 17 bases spanning the gap.

Source: CD8+ T cells from PBMCs, taken at baseline or after one month of anti-PD-1 therapy (not recorded which). This TCR derives from a human donor with melanoma. V gene TRBV19 combines with J gene TRBJ2-4; D call uncertain. CDR3 sequence reads: CASSPMGLGQNIQYF. The CDR3, as DNA: TGTGCCAGTAGCCCGATGGGCCTGGGCCAAAACATTCAGTACTTC.